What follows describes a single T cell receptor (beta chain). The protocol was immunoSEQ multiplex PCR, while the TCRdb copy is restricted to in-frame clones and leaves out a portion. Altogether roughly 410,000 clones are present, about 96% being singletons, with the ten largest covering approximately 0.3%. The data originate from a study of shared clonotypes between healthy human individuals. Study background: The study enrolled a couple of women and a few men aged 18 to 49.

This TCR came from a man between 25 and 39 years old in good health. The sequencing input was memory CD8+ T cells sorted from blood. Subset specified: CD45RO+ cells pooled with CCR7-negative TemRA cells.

The chain's CDR3 is CASSDTGLARTDTQYF. The CDR3, as DNA: TGTGCCAGCAGCGACACGGGACTAGCGCGCACAGATACGCAGTATTTT. The genes are TRBV7-8 and TRBJ2-3; TRBD2 aligns across 10 bases. The trim removed 5 bases at V and 1 base at J, leaving 6 bases unmatched. The V gene's germline CDR1 is SGHVS and CDR2 FQNEAQ. The CDR3 is made up of 16 amino acids.